This is a list of T cell receptor beta chains from one sample in a study of preoperative IRX-2 immunotherapy in early breast cancer. Method: immunoSEQ multiplex PCR; TCRdb's copy keeps in-frame clones and lacks some. Seen here are about 98,000 clones, about nine tenths observed once, and the top ten hold about 1.9%. Here the sequenced sample was tumor tissue, taken after IRX-2 immunotherapy. The receptors stem from a human donor with breast cancer. The CDR3 runs from the conserved cysteine through the conserved F or W. A D gene is named only where the DNA matches it firmly. Size values are once, few and many counts, or a class for expanded clones, and some rows have none.

CDR3: CASSLRPEETQYF
DNA: TGTGCCAGCAGCTTAAGACCGGAGGAGACCCAGTACTTC
V: TRBV7-1
D: NA
J: TRBJ2-5
size: NA

CDR3: CASKEGADNEKLFF
DNA: TGTGCCAGCAAAGAGGGGGCCGATAATGAAAAACTGTTTTTT
V: TRBV28
D: TRBD1
J: TRBJ1-4
size: NA

CDR3: CATLGPQDTEAFF
DNA: TGCGCCACCCTAGGTCCCCAGGACACTGAAGCTTTCTTT
V: TRBV10-2
D: NA
J: TRBJ1-1
size: NA

CDR3: CASRWGATNEKLFF
DNA: TGTGCCAGCAGGTGGGGGGCAACTAATGAAAAACTGTTTTTT
V: TRBV28
D: NA
J: TRBJ1-4
size: once

CDR3: CASNAGGLNTEAFF
DNA: TGTGCCAGTAACGCAGGGGGCCTGAACACTGAAGCTTTCTTT
V: TRBV19
D: TRBD1
J: TRBJ1-1
size: NA

CDR3: CASRTPHDSPLHF
DNA: TGTGCCAGTAGAACCCCCCACGATTCACCCCTCCACTTT
V: TRBV19
D: NA
J: TRBJ1-6
size: NA

CDR3: CASSLKGRAQYRYLPGNTIYF
DNA: TGTGCCAGCAGCTTAAAAGGCAGGGCGCAATACCGCTACTTGCCTGGAAACACCATATATTTT
V: TRBV7-1
D: NA
J: TRBJ1-3
size: NA

CDR3: CASSLGGRAHNEQFF
DNA: TGTGCCAGCAGCCTTGGGGGAAGGGCCCACAATGAGCAGTTCTTC
V: TRBV11-3
D: NA
J: TRBJ2-1
size: NA

CDR3: CASSYGAKGTEAFF
DNA: TGTGCCAGCAGTTACGGGGCTAAGGGCACTGAAGCTTTCTTT
V: TRBV6-8
D: NA
J: TRBJ1-1
size: NA

CDR3: CASSLDSTGNTIYF
DNA: TGTGCCAGCAGCTTGGACAGCACTGGAAACACCATATATTTT
V: TRBV11-3
D: NA
J: TRBJ1-3
size: large

CDR3: CASSDGRNTEAFF
DNA: TGTGCCAGCAGTGACGGGAGGAACACTGAAGCTTTCTTT
V: TRBV6-8
D: NA
J: TRBJ1-1
size: NA

CDR3: CASSVAGGSTSTDTQYF
DNA: TGTGCCAGCAGCGTAGCGGGGGGGTCGACTAGCACAGATACGCAGTATTTT
V: TRBV28
D: TRBD2
J: TRBJ2-3
size: NA

CDR3: CASSKRHLYNSPLHF
DNA: TGTGCCAGCAGCAAGAGACACCTCTATAATTCACCCCTCCACTTT
V: TRBV6-8
D: NA
J: TRBJ1-6
size: few

CDR3: CASSRNSGRATETQYF
DNA: TGTGCCAGCAGTCGGAATAGCGGGAGGGCCACAGAGACCCAGTACTTC
V: TRBV6-8
D: TRBD2
J: TRBJ2-5
size: NA

CDR3: CASRHSGTPATNEKLFF
DNA: TGTGCCAGCAGGCATTCCGGGACTCCAGCAACTAATGAAAAACTGTTTTTT
V: TRBV11-3
D: NA
J: TRBJ1-4
size: NA

CDR3: CASSSGVAKNIQYF
DNA: TGTGCCAGCAGCTCAGGGGTAGCCAAAAACATTCAGTACTTC
V: TRBV11-3
D: NA
J: TRBJ2-4
size: NA

CDR3: CASSYGQTNTGELFF
DNA: TGCGCCAGCAGCTATGGACAGACGAACACCGGGGAGCTGTTTTTT
V: TRBV5-1
D: NA
J: TRBJ2-2
size: NA

CDR3: CASSSLVVGSYNEQFF
DNA: TGTGCCAGCAGCTCCCTTGTAGTAGGGTCCTACAATGAGCAGTTCTTC
V: TRBV7-1
D: NA
J: TRBJ2-1
size: NA

CDR3: CASSGSQGARGTGELFF
DNA: TGCGCCAGCAGCGGATCACAGGGGGCGCGGGGCACCGGGGAGTTGTTTTTT
V: TRBV5-1
D: TRBD1
J: TRBJ2-2
size: once

CDR3: CASSLSRPTNYGYTF
DNA: TGCGCCAGCTCCCTAAGTAGGCCTACTAACTATGGCTACACCTTC
V: TRBV5-1
D: NA
J: TRBJ1-2
size: NA

CDR3: CASGRYLRETQYF
DNA: TGTGCCAGTGGGCGATACCTCCGAGAGACCCAGTACTTC
V: TRBV6-8
D: NA
J: TRBJ2-5
size: NA

CDR3: CASSSRLLTDTQYF
DNA: TGTGCCAGCAGTTCCCGACTCCTCACAGATACGCAGTATTTT
V: TRBV11-3
D: NA
J: TRBJ2-3
size: NA

CDR3: CATSRDIKGSNYGYTF
DNA: TGTGCCACCAGCAGAGATATTAAGGGGTCAAACTATGGCTACACCTTC
V: TRBV15
D: NA
J: TRBJ1-2
size: NA

CDR3: CASSPSSGRALSGELFF
DNA: TGTGCCAGCAGCCCCTCTAGCGGGAGGGCCTTAAGCGGGGAGCTGTTTTTT
V: TRBV7-8
D: TRBD2
J: TRBJ2-2
size: NA

CDR3: CASSQFRGTETTEAFF
DNA: TGTGCCAGTAGTCAATTCAGGGGCACAGAAACCACTGAAGCTTTCTTT
V: TRBV19
D: NA
J: TRBJ1-1
size: NA

CDR3: CATSRESGAGDIQYF
DNA: TGTGCCACCAGCAGAGAATCGGGGGCGGGAGACATTCAGTACTTC
V: TRBV15
D: NA
J: TRBJ2-4
size: NA

CDR3: CASSYSRDEKLFF
DNA: TGTGCCAGCAGTTACTCGAGAGACGAAAAACTGTTTTTT
V: TRBV6-8
D: NA
J: TRBJ1-4
size: NA

CDR3: CASSLGDRSNQPQHF
DNA: TGTGCCAGCAGCTTAGGGGATAGGAGCAATCAGCCCCAGCATTTT
V: TRBV11-3
D: NA
J: TRBJ1-5
size: NA

CDR3: CASSHQGDQPQHF
DNA: TGCGCCAGCAGCCACCAGGGGGATCAGCCCCAGCATTTT
V: TRBV1
D: NA
J: TRBJ1-5
size: NA

CDR3: CASSMEGSYGYTF
DNA: TGTGCCAGTTCCATGGAGGGATCCTATGGCTACACCTTC
V: TRBV19
D: NA
J: TRBJ1-2
size: NA

CDR3: CASRFRSNTGELFF
DNA: TGTGCCAGCAGGTTTAGGTCGAACACCGGGGAGCTGTTTTTT
V: TRBV11-3
D: NA
J: TRBJ2-2
size: NA

CDR3: CASSITTATGYEQYF
DNA: TGTGCCAGTAGTATAACGACAGCAACCGGCTACGAGCAGTACTTC
V: TRBV19
D: NA
J: TRBJ2-7
size: NA